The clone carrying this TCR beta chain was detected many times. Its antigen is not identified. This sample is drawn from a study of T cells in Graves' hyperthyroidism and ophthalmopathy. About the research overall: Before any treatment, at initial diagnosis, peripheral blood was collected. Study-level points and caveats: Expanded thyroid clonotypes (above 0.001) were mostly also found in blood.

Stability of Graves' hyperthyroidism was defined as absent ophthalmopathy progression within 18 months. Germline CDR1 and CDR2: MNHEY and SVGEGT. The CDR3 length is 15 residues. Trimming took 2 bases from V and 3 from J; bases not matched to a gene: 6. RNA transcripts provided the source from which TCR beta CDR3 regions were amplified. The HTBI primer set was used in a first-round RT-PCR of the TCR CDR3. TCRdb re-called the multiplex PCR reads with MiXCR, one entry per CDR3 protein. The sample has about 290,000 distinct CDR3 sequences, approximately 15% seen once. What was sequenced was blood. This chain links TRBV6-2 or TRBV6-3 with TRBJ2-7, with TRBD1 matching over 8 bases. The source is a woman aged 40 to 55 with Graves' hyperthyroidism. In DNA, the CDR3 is TGTGCCAGCAGTTACGACAGGGGAAATATCTACGAGCAGTACTTC. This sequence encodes CASSYDRGNIYEQYF.